This T cell receptor beta chain is drawn from a study of control samples from healthy donors and cancer patients. Germline assignment: CDR1 PRHDT and CDR2 FYEKMQ (reference sequence). With 7 bases clipped from V and 0 bases from J, the junction kept 10 bases outside the gene matches. The CDR3 length is 17 residues. Profiled with immunoSEQ multiplex PCR; TCRdb holds only in-frame clones, not every one. The data show 130,000 or so clones, 89% seen once. The origin of this receptor is a man aged 50 to 59 in good health. The J gene is TRBJ1-1, the V gene TRBV13; 11 bases match TRBD1. The sample consisted of blood. The CDR3 sequence: CASTPGQGVGMNTEAFF. The DNA of the CDR3 is TGTGCCAGCACCCCGGGACAGGGGGTTGGAATGAACACTGAAGCTTTCTTT.